What follows are 18 T cell receptor beta chains derived from one specimen sequenced in a study of T-cell reconstitution after alpha-beta-depleted transplantation in children. Construction of the TCRbeta library involved unique molecular identifiers. TCRdb fed the PCR reads into MiXCR, producing one record per CDR3 protein. The sample lists over 100,000 distinct CDR3 sequences; about 6% were seen once. Material: PBMCs, mostly from graft donor cells, obtained 60 days after TCRalphabeta/CD19-depleted stem cell transplant. The receptors come from a female patient between 2 and 15 years old who had a stem cell transplant for Fanconi anemia, so the T cells may come from the graft donor.

This clonotype appeared many times. The chain carries TRBV12-3 or TRBV12-4 and TRBJ2-7; 8 bases match TRBD2. There are 14 residues in the CDR3. V was pared by 6 bases and J by 2 bases, with 6 bases of the junction left unmatched. This CDR3 is CASSLTSGPYEQYF. The CDR3 bases are TGTGCCAGCAGCCTCACTAGCGGCCCCTACGAGCAGTACTTC.

At least ten counts were recorded for this clonotype. V gene TRBV5-1 combines with J gene TRBJ2-3; 9 bases map to TRBD2. V was pared by 4 bases and J by 5 bases, with 8 bases of the junction left unmatched. The CDR3 has 15 amino acids. Germline CDR1 is SGHRS and CDR2 is YFSETQ. The CDR3 region is CASSPGTSYIDTQYF. The CDR3 coding sequence is TGCGCCAGCAGCCCCGGGACTAGCTATATAGATACGCAGTATTTT.

J is TRBJ2-3 and V is TRBV10-3; 7 nucleotides agree with TRBD2. The length of the CDR3 is 18 residues. CDR1 is ENHRY and CDR2 is SYGVKD in the germline V gene. Unmatched junction bases numbered 20, after V lost 5 bases and J lost 6 bases. Here the CDR3 DNA reads TGTGCCATCAGTTTAGGTCCGGGACTAATGGCCCCCACGGATACGCAGTATTTT. Protein product: CAISLGPGLMAPTDTQYF.

This clonotype was observed a handful of times. This chain uses TRBV12-3 or TRBV12-4 with TRBJ1-1; tentative D call: TRBD1 (5 bases). V was cut by 3 bases and J by 4 bases, with 21 bases left in between. The CDR3 runs 17 residues. The chain's CDR3 is CASSFRIRGARGTEAFF. The DNA for the CDR3 is TGTGCCAGCAGTTTCAGAATTAGAGGGGCGCGGGGCACTGAAGCTTTCTTT.

The chain couples TRBV28 to TRBJ2-7; a weak D match, TRBD2 (5 bases). Trimming pared 2 bases from V and 0 bases from J, leaving 11 bases between. The CDR3 spans 15 residues. Germline V lookup: CDR1 MDHEN, CDR2 SYDVKM. The CDR3 loop is CASSLMGTSSYEQYF. CDR3 DNA sequence: TGTGCCAGCAGTTTAATGGGTACTAGCTCCTACGAGCAGTACTTC.

This clonotype was seen more than once but under ten times. The chain joins TRBV5-6 to TRBJ2-6; weak D call: TRBD1 (5 bases). This CDR3 is built from 19 residues. CDR1 is SGHDT, CDR2 YYEEEE, per germline. V was shortened by 1 base and J by 0 bases, with 17 bases between the two germline ends. DNA for the CDR3: TGTGCCAGCAGCTTGCTTAGACAGTCAGAGAGCTCTGGGGCCAACGTCCTGACTTTC. Protein sequence: CASSLLRQSESSGANVLTF.

Many counts were recorded for this clonotype. The V and J genes are TRBV11-3 and TRBJ2-7, with D possibly TRBD1 on 6 matching bases. Looked up from germline, CDR1 is SGHNT and CDR2 is YENEEA. The germline V and J ends were trimmed by 2 bases and 4 bases, with 15 bases remaining between them. This CDR3 has 15 residues. CDR3 DNA: TGTGCCAGCAGCTTAATGACAGGCCATTCATACGAGCAGTACTTC. This sequence encodes CASSLMTGHSYEQYF.

This clonotype was found many times. V usage is TRBV5-1 and J usage is TRBJ2-1, with 9 nucleotides matching TRBD1. CDR3 length: 13 amino acids. V lost 6 bases to trimming and J lost 6 bases; unmatched junction nucleotides: 4. Per the germline V gene, CDR1 is SGHRS and CDR2 is YFSETQ. The CDR3 region has the DNA TGCGCCAGCATGGACAGGGGCGCCAATGAGCAGTTCTTC. It is translated as CASMDRGANEQFF.

The table lists this clonotype with a few counts. The chain has TRBV19 and TRBJ2-1; a possible D gene is TRBD1 (6 bases). The V and J ends lost 3 bases and 3 bases respectively, with 6 bases between them. This CDR3 contains 13 residues. From germline, CDR1 is LNHDA and CDR2 SQIVND (reference sequence). DNA of the CDR3: TGTGCCAGTAGTATGGACAGCTACAATGAGCAGTTCTTC. This codes for CASSMDSYNEQFF.

This clonotype was observed many times. The chain has TRBV25-1 and TRBJ2-7; no clear D gene. V was cut by 4 bases and J by 4 bases, with 14 bases left in between. This CDR3 region has 14 residues. Germline V gene lookup returns CDR1 MGHDK and CDR2 SYGVNS. CDR3: CASSVVGYGYEQYF. Here the CDR3 DNA reads TGTGCCAGCAGTGTGGTCGGGTATGGTTACGAGCAGTACTTC.

The V call is TRBV5-1, the J call TRBJ2-7; tentatively, D is TRBD1 or TRBD2 (5 bases each). V gave up 1 base and J gave up 2 bases, with 10 bases separating them. The CDR3 sequence is 14 residues long. Germline CDR1 SGHRS, CDR2 YFSETQ. The CDR3 spells CASSLPGAAYEQYF. In nucleotides, the CDR3 is TGCGCCAGCAGCTTGCCCGGGGCCGCCTACGAGCAGTACTTC.

The table lists this clonotype with a few counts. The V call is TRBV9, the J call TRBJ2-6; perhaps TRBD1 as D (5 bases). Germline values: CDR1 SGDLS, CDR2 YYNGEE. This CDR3 spans 16 amino acids. Trimming removed 0 bases at V and 4 bases at J, with 11 bases between. The CDR3 DNA reads as TGTGCCAGCAGCGTAGGGGGCAGGATGGGGGCCAACGTCCTGACTTTC. This encodes CASSVGGRMGANVLTF.

The V gene is TRBV10-3, the J gene TRBJ2-1, with TRBD2 matching over 7 bases. J lost 9 bases, V lost 6 bases, and 8 bases had no gene match. Per the germline V gene, CDR1 is ENHRY and CDR2 is SYGVKD. The CDR3 runs 13 residues. The CDR3 DNA reads as TGTGCCATCAGAGGGACTACAACTATTGAGCAGTTCTTC. This gives the protein CAIRGTTTIEQFF.

Many counts were recorded for this clonotype. This chain links TRBV28 with TRBJ2-3; 9 positions match TRBD1. After removal of 6 bases from V and 0 bases from J, the junction contained 13 bases not matched to a gene. The V gene's germline CDR1 is MDHEN and CDR2 SYDVKM. This CDR3 spans 18 amino acids. The CDR3 DNA follows: TGTGCCAGCAGCCCGGGGACAGGGTACCTACCGAGCACAGATACGCAGTATTTT. As protein: CASSPGTGYLPSTDTQYF. Drawing the rest from reference TRBV28 and TRBJ2-3, the complete variable domain is DVKVTQSSRYLVKRTGEKVFLECVQDMDHENMFWYRQDPGLGLRLIYFSYDVKMKEKGDIPEGYSVSREKKERFSLILESASTNQTSMYLCASSPGTGYLPSTDTQYFGPGTRLTVL.

With regard to this clonotype: Germline and junction disagree at one end, which may indicate a read error. This chain uses TRBV11-2 with TRBJ2-2; 7 bases align to TRBD1. The CDR3 sequence is 16 residues long. Germline V gives CDR1 SGHAT, CDR2 FQNNGV. The CDR3 bases are TGTGCCAGCAGCGTAGAGACAGGGACGAACACCGGGGAGCTGTTTTTT. This gives the protein CASSVETGTNTGELFF.

To note about this clonotype: With a much larger clone just one base away, this may be a read error. The rearrangement uses TRBV20-1 and TRBJ2-2; tentatively, D is TRBD2 (5 bases). This CDR3 region has 15 residues. Germline loops: CDR1 DFQATT, CDR2 SNEGSKA (reference sequence). The CDR3 coding sequence is TGCTGTGCTAGAGATCATGGCGGGTCCACCGGGGAGCTGTTTTTT. The encoded protein is CCARDHGGSTGELFF.

This clonotype has at least ten counts. The J gene is TRBJ2-7, the V gene TRBV13; D is uncertain. Trimming shortened V by 5 bases and J by 7 bases, and 18 bases separated the two germline ends. The CDR3 extends over 14 amino acids. Germline loops: CDR1 PRHDT, CDR2 FYEKMQ (reference sequence). CDR3 sequence: CASSRSGTLGEQYF. DNA of the CDR3: TGTGCCAGCAGCCGTTCCGGTACCCTAGGGGAGCAGTACTTC.

The chain employs TRBV20-1 and TRBJ2-5; TRBD1 agrees at 8 bases. Germline values: CDR1 DFQATT, CDR2 SNEGSKA (reference sequence). CDR3 length equals 17 residues. Trimming at V came to 1 base and at J to 2 bases, leaving 12 bases not matched to a gene. This CDR3 reads CSARGTGRALSQETQYF. In nucleotides, the CDR3 is TGCAGTGCTAGAGGGACAGGGCGGGCACTCTCTCAAGAGACCCAGTACTTC.